Below are 9 T cell receptor beta chains sequenced from a single sample in a study of blood T cell repertoires in COVID-19. Sequencing used immunoSEQ multiplex PCR; TCRdb keeps in-frame clones, though not all of them. The sample holds about 66,000 clones, about four fifths seen once. Material: peripheral blood. Source of these receptors: a human donor in a cohort sampled during active COVID-19.

The chain joins TRBV7-2 to TRBJ1-6, with a tentative D call TRBD1 (5 bases). The germline V gene has CDR1 SGHTA and CDR2 FQGNSA. The CDR3 has 15 residues. The V end was cut by 4 bases, the J end by 8 bases, with 15 bases between. The CDR3 nucleotides read TGTGCCAGCAGCTCAGGGTCGGCAGAACATTCACCCCTCCACTTT. Translating it yields CASSSGSAEHSPLHF.

V and J are TRBV4-1 and TRBJ2-3; tentatively, D is TRBD2 (5 bases). Germline CDR1 reads MGHRA; CDR2 reads YSYEKL. The CDR3 is 14 amino acids. V was trimmed by 0 bases and J by 3 bases, leaving 7 bases between them. The CDR3 bases are TGCGCCAGCAGCCAAGATAGAGGGACAGATACGCAGTATTTT. Amino acid sequence: CASSQDRGTDTQYF.

This clone appeared a single time. The CDR3: CASMRSSVQPQHF. The CDR3 bases are TGTGCCAGCATGAGATCATCCGTCCAGCCCCAGCATTTT. The rearrangement joins TRBV6-5 to TRBJ1-5; D gene unclear. The ends were cut back, 7 bases at V and 7 bases at J, with 14 bases in the middle. The CDR3 runs to 13 residues. From germline, CDR1 is MNHEY and CDR2 SVGAGI.

The rearrangement joins TRBV2 to TRBJ2-7, with TRBD1 identical over 11 bases. The J segment lost 2 bases and the V segment lost 3 bases, leaving 12 bases of the junction unmatched. The CDR3 sequence is 18 residues long. Per the germline V gene, CDR1 is SNHLY and CDR2 is FYNNEI. The CDR3 region is CASSELRTGGRGTYEQYF. For the CDR3, the DNA is TGTGCCAGCAGTGAGCTCCGGACAGGGGGCCGAGGGACCTACGAGCAGTACTTC.

The chain carries TRBV9 and TRBJ1-1; no firm D call. There are 13 residues in the CDR3. Trimming shortened V by 3 bases and J by 0 bases, and 6 bases separated the two germline ends. Germline loops: CDR1 SGDLS, CDR2 YYNGEE. CDR3 in DNA: TGTGCCAGCAGCGCTTTTATGAACACTGAAGCTTTCTTT. Translating it yields CASSAFMNTEAFF.

The count of this clone is one. V usage is TRBV5-1 and J usage is TRBJ2-7; 11 bases align to TRBD2. Germline values: CDR1 SGHRS, CDR2 YFSETQ. With 2 bases clipped from V and 0 bases from J, the junction kept 7 bases outside the gene matches. The CDR3 extends over 17 amino acids. Here the CDR3 reads CASSFGTSGLGSYEQYF. DNA for the CDR3: TGCGCCAGCAGCTTTGGGACTAGCGGTCTGGGCTCCTACGAGCAGTACTTC.

The rearrangement uses TRBV4-2 and TRBJ2-2, with 8 bases that match TRBD2. CDR1 LGHNA and CDR2 YNFKEQ come from the germline V gene. V was pared by 0 bases and J by 4 bases, with 4 bases of the junction left unmatched. This CDR3 contains 16 residues. The DNA for the CDR3 is TGTGCCAGCAGCCAAGATGCGGGAGGAGGCACCGGGGAGCTGTTTTTT. Its protein is CASSQDAGGGTGELFF.

The gene calls are TRBV6-5 and TRBJ2-7; 12 bases match TRBD2. Trimming removed 6 bases from V and 5 bases from J; junction bases left unmatched: 8. Germline V CDR1 and CDR2: MNHEY, SVGAGI. The CDR3 length is 15 residues. The CDR3 loop reads CASRGGSSGRDEQYF. The CDR3, as DNA: TGTGCCAGCAGGGGCGGGTCTAGCGGGAGGGACGAGCAGTACTTC.

The genes are TRBV28 and TRBJ1-1, with D perhaps TRBD1 (6 bases). V lost 6 bases and J lost 11, with 13 bases in between. This CDR3 region has 11 residues. Germline loops: CDR1 MDHEN, CDR2 SYDVKM. The CDR3 sequence is CASSLYRAAFF. The CDR3 nucleotides are TGTGCCAGCAGCCTGTACAGGGCCGCTTTCTTT.